Below are 23 T cell receptor beta chains sequenced from a single sample in a study of T cells in localized non-small cell lung cancer. Some clones are missing from TCRdb's copy, which holds only in-frame ones; the method was immunoSEQ multiplex PCR. The sample carries about 28,000 clones, 90% recorded once. Sequenced material: peripheral blood, taken before any cancer treatment. Receptors originate from a woman aged 40-69 years with stage I lung adenocarcinoma.

The table lists this clone with a count of one. The chain uses TRBV7-2 and TRBJ2-5; D tentatively reads TRBD1 or TRBD2 (6 bases each). This CDR3 is built from 13 residues. Germline assignment: CDR1 SGHTA and CDR2 FQGNSA. Trimming took 3 bases from V and 5 from J, leaving 10 bases between them. CDR3: CASSFGGGETQYF. The DNA of the CDR3 is TGTGCCAGCAGCTTCGGGGGCGGGGAGACCCAGTACTTC.

The CDR3 DNA reads as TGTGCCAGCTCGGGTGACAGAAGGAACACTGAAGCTTTCTTT. Residues: CASSGDRRNTEAFF. The chain employs TRBV18 and TRBJ1-1, with D perhaps matching TRBD1 (5 bases). V was pared by 6 bases and J by 1 base, with 12 bases between. The CDR3 sequence is 14 residues long. Germline V gives CDR1 KGHSH, CDR2 LQKENI.

The CDR3 protein is CASSPRDRAPYNEQFF. The CDR3 bases are TGTGCCAGTAGTCCCCGGGACAGGGCGCCCTACAATGAGCAGTTCTTC. The chain recombines TRBV19 with TRBJ2-1, with 9 bases aligning to TRBD1. Germline lookup yields CDR1 LNHDA and CDR2 SQIVND (reference sequence). V trimming: 5 bases; J trimming: 2 bases; junction bases outside the gene matches: 7. The CDR3 contains 16 residues.

The V call is TRBV10-3, the J call TRBJ2-7, with 10 bases that match TRBD1. V shed 1 base, J shed 3 bases, and the junction held 3 bases outside the gene matches. Per germline, CDR1 ENHRY and CDR2 SYGVKD. This CDR3 spans 15 amino acids. The CDR3 loop is CAISEYRTGGYEQYF. CDR3 in DNA: TGTGCCATCAGTGAGTATAGGACAGGGGGCTACGAGCAGTACTTC.

The chain couples TRBV4-1 to TRBJ2-5; 14 bases agree with TRBD2. Looked up from germline, CDR1 is MGHRA and CDR2 is YSYEKL. After removal of 4 bases from V and 5 bases from J, the junction contained 12 bases not matched to a gene. The CDR3 is made up of 18 amino acids. Here the CDR3 reads CASSRTSGRSGIEETQYF. DNA for the CDR3: TGCGCCAGCAGCCGGACTAGCGGGAGGAGTGGAATTGAGGAGACCCAGTACTTC.

This clone was seen a handful of times. J is TRBJ2-1 and V is TRBV7-6; D remains unclear. Trimming cost V 5 bases and J 2 bases, with 19 bases left between them. Germline lookup yields CDR1 SGHVS and CDR2 FNYEAQ. This CDR3 has 17 residues. In DNA form, the CDR3 reads TGTGCCAGCAGCCCCGAAAAGCCCGGAGCCGCCTACAATGAGCAGTTCTTC. Protein sequence: CASSPEKPGAAYNEQFF.

The rearrangement uses TRBV27 and TRBJ1-2; no firm D call. Germline V gene sequence: CDR1 MNHEY, CDR2 SMNVEV (reference sequence). CDR3 length: 13 amino acids. Trimming took off 5 bases at V and 5 bases at J, with 12 bases between the two ends. CDR3 bases: TGTGCCAGCAGTAGTTTTCCCTCGTATGGCTACACCTTC. Amino acids: CASSSFPSYGYTF.

This clone occurred once. The V call is TRBV30, the J call TRBJ1-5, with D uncertain. The CDR3 runs to 18 residues. Germline V gives CDR1 GTSNPN, CDR2 SVGIG (reference sequence). V gave up 0 bases and J gave up 0 bases, with 18 bases separating them. CDR3 sequence: CAWSVPGVGFGSNQPQHF. The CDR3 DNA sequence: TGTGCCTGGAGTGTTCCCGGGGTAGGTTTTGGTAGCAATCAGCCCCAGCATTTT.

The V call is TRBV6-1, the J call TRBJ2-7, with TRBD2 as a possible D gene (5 bases). The V end was cut by 3 bases, the J end by 4 bases, with 16 bases between. Germline CDR1 MNHNS, CDR2 SASEGT. This CDR3 is 15 amino acids long. CDR3 sequence reads: CASSEGSGAFYEQYF. CDR3 nucleotide sequence: TGTGCCAGCAGTGAGGGAAGCGGAGCTTTTTACGAGCAGTACTTC.

The rearrangement joins TRBV9 to TRBJ1-4; D call uncertain. The CDR3 contains 13 residues. The V and J ends lost 4 bases and 11 bases respectively, with 15 bases between them. The germline CDR1 and CDR2 sequences are SGDLS and YYNGEE. CDR3 in DNA: TGTGCCAGCAGCTCTCTACGGAGGGATAAACTGTTTTTT. The encoded protein is CASSSLRRDKLFF.

The chain is built from TRBV7-9 and TRBJ2-1; D is undetermined. Between the trimmed V and J ends, which lost 3 bases and 7 bases, there was a span of 7 bases. Germline loops: CDR1 SEHNR, CDR2 FQNEAQ (reference sequence). The CDR3 is 12 residues long. The CDR3 protein is CASSFGLNEQFF. CDR3 coding DNA: TGTGCCAGCAGCTTCGGCCTAAATGAGCAGTTCTTC.

J is TRBJ2-4 and V is TRBV7-2; 7 bases are a match to TRBD1. CDR1 is SGHTA and CDR2 is FQGNSA in the germline V gene. With V trimmed by 5 bases and J by 0 bases, 13 bases remained unmatched. CDR3 length equals 18 residues. The CDR3 region has the DNA TGTGCCAGCAGCCCTTCACCGGGACAGAGACTAGCCAAAAACATTCAGTACTTC. Translation gives CASSPSPGQRLAKNIQYF.

The genes are TRBV11-2 and TRBJ1-4, with TRBD1 matching over 8 bases. Per the germline V gene, CDR1 is SGHAT and CDR2 is FQNNGV. This CDR3 contains 13 residues. Germline trimming cut 5 bases from V and 10 bases from J; bases unmatched to any gene: 6. The CDR3 loop is CASSPGTGGKLFF. Written as DNA, the CDR3 is TGTGCCAGCAGCCCGGGGACAGGAGGAAAACTGTTTTTT.

The chain has TRBV19 and TRBJ2-3; weak D call: TRBD2 (6 bases). CDR3 length: 16 residues. The V end lost 6 bases, the J end lost 5 bases, and 21 bases lay between the germline ends. CDR1 and CDR2 (germline): LNHDA, SQIVND (reference sequence). Written as DNA, the CDR3 is TGTGCCAGTAGCCTGTGGTCCGGGAGTCGTGTAGATACGCAGTATTTT. Translation gives CASSLWSGSRVDTQYF.

This chain connects TRBV7-2 to TRBJ1-3, with D tentatively TRBD1 (6 bases). CDR3 length equals 15 residues. V was trimmed by 1 base and J by 4 bases, leaving 11 bases between them. Germline V gene data show CDR1 as SGHTA and CDR2 as FQGNSA. CDR3 bases: TGTGCCAGCAGCTTAGAGGCAGGGGCCGGAAACACCATATATTTT. Its protein is CASSLEAGAGNTIYF. Looking up the rest from reference TRBV7-2 and TRBJ1-3 gives the full variable domain: GAGVSQSPSNKVTEKGKDVELRCDPISGHTALYWYRQSLGQGLEFLIYFQGNSAPDKSGLPSDRFSAERTGGSVSTLTIQRTQQEDSAVYLCASSLEAGAGNTIYFGEGSWLTVV.

The genes are TRBV5-1 and TRBJ1-1; weak D call: TRBD1 (5 bases). Trimming cost V 4 bases and J 4 bases, with 23 bases left between them. This CDR3 is built from 17 residues. The germline CDR1 and CDR2 sequences are SGHRS and YFSETQ. CDR3 residues: CASSRLQAGTAGTEAFF. DNA for the CDR3: TGCGCCAGCAGCAGACTACAGGCAGGCACTGCGGGCACTGAAGCTTTCTTT. Complete variable domain (other parts from reference TRBV5-1 and TRBJ1-1): KAGVTQTPRYLIKTRGQQVTLSCSPISGHRSVSWYQQTPGQGLQFLFEYFSETQRNKGNFPGRFSGRQFSNSRSEMNVSTLELGDSALYLCASSRLQAGTAGTEAFFGQGTRLTVV.

The chain joins TRBV5-1 to TRBJ2-1; 8 bases are a match to TRBD2. Germline loops: CDR1 SGHRS, CDR2 YFSETQ. This CDR3 has 16 amino acids. Trimming cost V 3 bases and J 5 bases; bases outside gene matches: 10. CDR3 amino acids: CASSSPDSGANNEQFF. CDR3 bases: TGCGCCAGCAGCTCCCCGGATAGCGGGGCTAACAATGAGCAGTTCTTC.

The chain combines TRBV25-1 with TRBJ1-3; possible D gene TRBD1, 6 bases. The CDR3 runs 16 residues. V gave up 1 base and J gave up 3 bases, with 13 bases separating them. Germline V gives CDR1 MGHDK, CDR2 SYGVNS. The CDR3 DNA reads as TGTGCCAGCAGTGAATCTGAGGGGGTTGGTGGAAACACCATATATTTT. The encoded protein is CASSESEGVGGNTIYF.

This sequence joins TRBV7-2 and TRBJ2-2; 8 bases agree with TRBD2. Trimming cost V 8 bases and J 6 bases; bases outside gene matches: 8. Germline CDR1 SGHTA, CDR2 FQGNSA. The CDR3 extends over 14 amino acids. The DNA for the CDR3 is TGTGCCAGCTCCACGAGCGGGGGTCCCGGGGAGCTGTTTTTT. Amino acids: CASSTSGGPGELFF.

The chain couples TRBV18 to TRBJ1-4; no clear D gene. CDR1 and CDR2 (germline): KGHSH, LQKENI. V lost 3 bases to trimming and J lost 7 bases, with 15 bases between them. The CDR3 covers 15 residues. CDR3 region: CASSPFVDIGEKLFF. The CDR3 DNA follows: TGTGCCAGCTCACCCTTTGTCGACATAGGTGAAAAACTGTTTTTT.

V and J are TRBV5-6 and TRBJ2-7, with D possibly TRBD1 on 5 matching bases. This CDR3 contains 12 residues. In germline, CDR1 is SGHDT, CDR2 YYEEEE. V gave up 2 bases and J gave up 4 bases, with 7 bases separating them. DNA for the CDR3: TGTGCCAGCAGCTTCAGGGTTTACGAGCAGTACTTC. Its translation is CASSFRVYEQYF.

CDR3 sequence reads: CASSAIAGGSYEQYF. Written as DNA, the CDR3 is TGTGCCAGCAGCGCTATAGCGGGGGGCTCCTACGAGCAGTACTTC. The rearrangement joins TRBV7-3 to TRBJ2-7; 10 bases match TRBD2. The ends lost 5 bases at V and 0 bases at J; junction bases unmatched: 4. CDR3 length equals 15 residues. In germline, CDR1 is SGHTA, CDR2 FQGTGA.

This chain links TRBV6-5 with TRBJ2-5; D is unresolved. V was cut by 6 bases and J by 5 bases, with 13 bases left in between. Looked up from germline, CDR1 is MNHEY and CDR2 is SVGAGI. The CDR3 is 13 amino acids. This chain's CDR3 is CASSLDGRETQYF. DNA for the CDR3: TGTGCCAGCAGCCTTGACGGAAGGGAGACCCAGTACTTC.